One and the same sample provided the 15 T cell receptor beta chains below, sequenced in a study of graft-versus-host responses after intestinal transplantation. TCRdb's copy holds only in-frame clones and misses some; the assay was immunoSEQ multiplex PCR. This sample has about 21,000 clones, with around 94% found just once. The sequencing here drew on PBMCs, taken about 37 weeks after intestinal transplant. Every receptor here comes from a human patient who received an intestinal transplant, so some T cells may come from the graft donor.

The CDR3 coding sequence is TGTGCCAGCAGCAAAGGACAGGGGACGGACGCCGGGGAGCTGTTTTTT. Translated, it gives CASSKGQGTDAGELFF. The rearrangement uses TRBV11-1 and TRBJ2-2, with 9 bases fitting TRBD1. CDR1 is SGHAT, CDR2 FQDESV, per germline (reference sequence). The CDR3 is made up of 16 amino acids. Unmatched junction bases numbered 10, after V lost 5 bases and J lost 6 bases.

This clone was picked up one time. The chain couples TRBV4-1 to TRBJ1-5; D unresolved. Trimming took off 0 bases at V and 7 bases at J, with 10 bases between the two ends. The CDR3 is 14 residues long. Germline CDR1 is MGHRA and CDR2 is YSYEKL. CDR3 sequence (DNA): TGCGCCAGCAGCCAAGATCTAGAGGAACAGCCCCAGCATTTT. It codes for CASSQDLEEQPQHF.

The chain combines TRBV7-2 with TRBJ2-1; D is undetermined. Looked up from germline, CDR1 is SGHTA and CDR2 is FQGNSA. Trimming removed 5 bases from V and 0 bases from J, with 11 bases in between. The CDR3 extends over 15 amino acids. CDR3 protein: CASSLLLSSYNEQFF. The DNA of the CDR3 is TGTGCCAGCAGCCTATTACTTAGCTCCTACAATGAGCAGTTCTTC. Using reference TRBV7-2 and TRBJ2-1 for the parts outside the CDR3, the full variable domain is GAGVSQSPSNKVTEKGKDVELRCDPISGHTALYWYRQSLGQGLEFLIYFQGNSAPDKSGLPSDRFSAERTGGSVSTLTIQRTQQEDSAVYLCASSLLLSSYNEQFFGPGTRLTVL.

CDR3: CASSHSGDEQFF. In DNA form, the CDR3 reads TGCGCCAGCAGCCACTCGGGGGATGAGCAGTTCTTC. The genes are TRBV10-2 and TRBJ2-1; TRBD2 is a possible D gene (6 bases). The CDR3 runs 12 residues. The V gene's germline CDR1 is WSHSY and CDR2 SAAADI. V lost 6 bases and J 8 bases, leaving 11 bases between the germline ends.

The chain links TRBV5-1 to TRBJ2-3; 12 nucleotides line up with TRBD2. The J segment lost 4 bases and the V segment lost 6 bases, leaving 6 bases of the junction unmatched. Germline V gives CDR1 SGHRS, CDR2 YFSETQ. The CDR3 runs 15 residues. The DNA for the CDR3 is TGCGCCAGCAACCTACTAGCGGGAGGCGCAGATACGCAGTATTTT. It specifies CASNLLAGGADTQYF.

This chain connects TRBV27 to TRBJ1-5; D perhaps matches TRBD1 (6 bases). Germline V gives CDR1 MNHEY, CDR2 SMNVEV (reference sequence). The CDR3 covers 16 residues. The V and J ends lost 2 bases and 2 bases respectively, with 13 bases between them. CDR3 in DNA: TGTGCCAGCAGTTTAAGCCAGGGGAATGGCAATCAGCCCCAGCATTTT. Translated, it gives CASSLSQGNGNQPQHF.

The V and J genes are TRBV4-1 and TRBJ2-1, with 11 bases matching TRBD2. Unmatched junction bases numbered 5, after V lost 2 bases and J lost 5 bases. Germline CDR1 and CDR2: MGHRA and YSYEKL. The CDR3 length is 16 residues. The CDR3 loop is CASSQLGTSGDNEQFF. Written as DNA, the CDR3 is TGCGCCAGCAGCCAATTGGGGACTAGCGGAGACAATGAGCAGTTCTTC.

For the CDR3, the DNA is TGTGCCAGCAGCTTGGCCACAGGGGCTTATGTTAATGAGCAGTTCTTC. As protein: CASSLATGAYVNEQFF. The chain joins TRBV5-6 to TRBJ2-1; 7 nucleotides match TRBD1. V shed 0 bases and J 7 bases; nucleotides not matched to a gene: 10. CDR1 is SGHDT, CDR2 YYEEEE, per germline. The CDR3 length is 16 residues.

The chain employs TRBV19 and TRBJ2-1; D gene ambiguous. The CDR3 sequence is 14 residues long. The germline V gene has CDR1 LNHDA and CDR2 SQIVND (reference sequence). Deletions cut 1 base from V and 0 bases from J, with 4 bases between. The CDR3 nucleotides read TGTGCCAGTAGTATAGGTGACTCCTACAATGAGCAGTTCTTC. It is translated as CASSIGDSYNEQFF.

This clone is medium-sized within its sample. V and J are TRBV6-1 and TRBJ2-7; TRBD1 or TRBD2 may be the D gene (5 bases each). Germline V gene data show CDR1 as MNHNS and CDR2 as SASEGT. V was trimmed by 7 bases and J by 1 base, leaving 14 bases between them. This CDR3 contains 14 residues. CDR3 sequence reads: CASKTGTASYEQYF. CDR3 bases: TGTGCCAGCAAGACCGGGACGGCTTCCTACGAGCAGTACTTC.

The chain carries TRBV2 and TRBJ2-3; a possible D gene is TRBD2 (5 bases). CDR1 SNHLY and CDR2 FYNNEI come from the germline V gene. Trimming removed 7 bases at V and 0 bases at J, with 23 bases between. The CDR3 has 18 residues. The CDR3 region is CASTASVDRAASTDTQYF. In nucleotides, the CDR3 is TGTGCCAGCACAGCATCGGTCGATAGAGCGGCTAGCACAGATACGCAGTATTTT.

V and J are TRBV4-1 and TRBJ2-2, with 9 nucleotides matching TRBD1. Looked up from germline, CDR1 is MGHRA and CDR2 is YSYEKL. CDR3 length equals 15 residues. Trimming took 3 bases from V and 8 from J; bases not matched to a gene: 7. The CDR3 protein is CASSQTGGFRGELFF. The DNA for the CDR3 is TGCGCCAGCAGCCAGACAGGGGGGTTTAGGGGGGAGCTGTTTTTT.

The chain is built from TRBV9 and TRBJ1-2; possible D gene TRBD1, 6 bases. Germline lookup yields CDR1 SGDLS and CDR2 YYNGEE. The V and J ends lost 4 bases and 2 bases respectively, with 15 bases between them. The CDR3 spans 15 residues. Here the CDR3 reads CASSTHRDSNYGYTF. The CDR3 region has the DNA TGTGCCAGCAGCACACACAGGGATTCGAACTATGGCTACACCTTC.

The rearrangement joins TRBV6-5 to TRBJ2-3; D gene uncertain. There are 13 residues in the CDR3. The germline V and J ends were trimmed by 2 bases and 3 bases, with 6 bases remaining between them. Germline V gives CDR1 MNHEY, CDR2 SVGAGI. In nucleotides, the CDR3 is TGTGCCAGCAGTTACGCATGGACAGATACGCAGTATTTT. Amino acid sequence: CASSYAWTDTQYF.

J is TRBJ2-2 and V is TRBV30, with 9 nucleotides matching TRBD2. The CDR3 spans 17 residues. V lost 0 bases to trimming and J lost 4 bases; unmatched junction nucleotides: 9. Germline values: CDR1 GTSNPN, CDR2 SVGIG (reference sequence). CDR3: CAWSVNGLAGRTGELFF. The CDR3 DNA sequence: TGTGCCTGGAGTGTTAACGGCCTAGCGGGGCGCACCGGGGAGCTGTTTTTT.